These T cell receptor beta chains were read from a single sample in a study of blood T cell repertoires in COVID-19. This table comes from immunoSEQ multiplex PCR, and its TCRdb copy is limited to in-frame clones, with some not included. The sample yields 100,000 to 120,000 clones, less than 75% seen once. Sequenced material: peripheral blood. The receptors derive from a woman aged 40 to 50 with acute or convalescent COVID-19. Both conserved end residues are part of each CDR3. D genes are given only for firm matches. Rows may omit the clone size; those that give it use once, few, many or a size class.

v_call	j_call	d_call	clone_size	cdr3_aa	cdr3_nt
TRBV24-1	TRBJ2-5	TRBD1	few	CATSDFETGGETQYF	TGTGCCACCAGTGATTTCGAGACAGGGGGAGAGACCCAGTACTTC
TRBV29-1	TRBJ2-5	TRBD2	many	CSATGTSVIETQYF	TGCAGCGCAACCGGGACTAGCGTCATCGAGACCCAGTACTTC
TRBV7-6	TRBJ1-5	TRBD1	-	CASSAGQGVSQPQHF	TGTGCCAGCAGCGCGGGACAGGGGGTCAGCCAGCCCCAGCATTTT
TRBV5-1	TRBJ2-1	TRBD1	-	CASSFGGTVNEQFF	TGCGCCAGCAGCTTCGGTGGGACAGTGAATGAGCAGTTCTTC
TRBV7-3	TRBJ2-1	TRBD2	-	CASSLSSGGAYNEQFF	TGTGCCAGCAGCTTGTCTAGCGGGGGGGCCTACAATGAGCAGTTCTTC
TRBV10-3	TRBJ2-7	-	-	CAISVDSEQYF	TGTGCCATCAGTGTGGACAGCGAGCAGTACTTC
TRBV5-4	TRBJ2-1	TRBD2	-	CASSLASGGDNEQFF	TGTGCCAGCAGCTTGGCTAGCGGGGGGGATAATGAGCAGTTCTTC
TRBV30	TRBJ1-3	-	few	CAWSVLGHISGNTIYF	TGTGCCTGGAGTGTACTGGGACACATCTCTGGAAACACCATATATTTT
TRBV9	TRBJ2-3	-	-	CASSPSSGTNFVDTQYF	TGTGCCAGCAGCCCTAGTTCCGGGACAAATTTTGTCGATACGCAGTATTTT
TRBV6-5	TRBJ2-5	TRBD1	-	CASSSTGTGTETQYF	TGTGCCAGCAGTTCTACAGGGACAGGGACGGAGACCCAGTACTTC
TRBV6-5	TRBJ2-3	TRBD2	-	CASSYKPAGGTDTQYF	TGTGCCAGCAGTTACAAACCAGCGGGGGGCACAGATACGCAGTATTTT
TRBV7-9	TRBJ2-3	-	-	CASSLLVSDTQYF	TGTGCCAGCAGCTTACTAGTGTCAGATACGCAGTATTTT
TRBV7-2	TRBJ2-7	-	-	CASSRTQEVSYEQYF	TGTGCCAGCAGCCGGACCCAGGAGGTCTCCTACGAGCAGTACTTC
TRBV12-5	TRBJ2-5	TRBD2	-	CASGLVNLAGALQETQYF	TGTGCTAGTGGTTTGGTAAATCTAGCGGGGGCCCTTCAAGAGACCCAGTACTTC
TRBV14	TRBJ2-7	-	-	CASSPGMGGYEQYF	TGTGCCAGCAGCCCGGGGATGGGGGGCTACGAGCAGTACTTC
TRBV28	TRBJ2-5	TRBD1	-	CASRASRDREQETQYF	TGTGCCAGCAGAGCTTCCCGGGACAGGGAACAAGAGACCCAGTACTTC
TRBV5-4	TRBJ1-2	TRBD1	few	CASSLGGQGGVDYTF	TGTGCCAGCAGCCTGGGGGGACAGGGAGGAGTCGACTACACCTTC
TRBV5-6	TRBJ1-2	-	-	CASSPAGGIVNYGYTF	TGTGCCAGCAGCCCCGCGGGGGGAATCGTAAACTATGGCTACACCTTC
TRBV9	TRBJ1-6	TRBD1	-	CASSVGDRNSPLHF	TGTGCCAGCAGCGTGGGGGACAGAAATTCACCCCTCCACTTT
TRBV15	TRBJ2-2	TRBD1	few	CATSSLRDPGQGADGELFF	TGTGCCACCAGCAGTCTCAGAGACCCGGGACAGGGGGCAGACGGGGAGCTGTTTTTT
TRBV20-1	TRBJ2-1	-	-	CSASTRGGDEQFF	TGCAGTGCTAGTACAAGGGGAGGCGATGAGCAGTTCTTC
TRBV27	TRBJ1-1	-	few	CASRATGGHTEAFF	TGTGCCAGCAGAGCGACGGGGGGTCACACTGAAGCTTTCTTT
TRBV7-3	TRBJ2-7	TRBD1	-	CASRSRQGKVSYEQYF	TGTGCCAGCAGATCCCGACAGGGGAAGGTATCTTACGAGCAGTACTTC
TRBV18	TRBJ2-3	TRBD1	-	CASSPRTGGSSSTDTQYF	TGTGCCAGCTCACCACGGACAGGGGGCTCGTCAAGCACAGATACGCAGTATTTT